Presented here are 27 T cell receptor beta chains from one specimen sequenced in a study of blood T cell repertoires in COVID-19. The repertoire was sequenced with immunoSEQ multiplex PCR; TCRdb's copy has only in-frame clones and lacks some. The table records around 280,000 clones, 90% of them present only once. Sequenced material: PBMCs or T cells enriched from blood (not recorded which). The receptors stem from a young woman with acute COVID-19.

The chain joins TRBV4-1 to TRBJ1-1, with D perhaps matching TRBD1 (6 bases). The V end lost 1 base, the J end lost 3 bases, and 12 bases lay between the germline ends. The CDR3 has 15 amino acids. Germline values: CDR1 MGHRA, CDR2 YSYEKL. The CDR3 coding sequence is TGCGCCAGCAGCCAAGCCAATACAGGGTACACTGAAGCTTTCTTT. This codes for CASSQANTGYTEAFF.

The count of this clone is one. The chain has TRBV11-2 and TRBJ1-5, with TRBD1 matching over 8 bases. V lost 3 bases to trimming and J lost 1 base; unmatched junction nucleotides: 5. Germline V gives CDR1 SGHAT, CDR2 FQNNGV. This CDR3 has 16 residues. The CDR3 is CASSFGTGQSNQPQHF. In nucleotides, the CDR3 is TGTGCCAGCAGCTTTGGGACAGGTCAGAGCAATCAGCCCCAGCATTTT.

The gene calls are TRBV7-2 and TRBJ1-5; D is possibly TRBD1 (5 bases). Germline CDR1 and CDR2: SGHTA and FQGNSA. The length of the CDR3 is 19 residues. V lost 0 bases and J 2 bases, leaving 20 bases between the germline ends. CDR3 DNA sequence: TGTGCCAGCAGCTTAGCGAAGGACTCGACGGGGGATGGCAATCAGCCCCAGCATTTT. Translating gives CASSLAKDSTGDGNQPQHF.

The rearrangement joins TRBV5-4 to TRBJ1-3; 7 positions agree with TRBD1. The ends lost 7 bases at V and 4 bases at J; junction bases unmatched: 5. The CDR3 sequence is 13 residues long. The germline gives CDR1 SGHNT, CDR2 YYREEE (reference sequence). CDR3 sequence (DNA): TGTGCCAGCCATACAGGGGCCGGAAACACCATATATTTT. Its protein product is CASHTGAGNTIYF.

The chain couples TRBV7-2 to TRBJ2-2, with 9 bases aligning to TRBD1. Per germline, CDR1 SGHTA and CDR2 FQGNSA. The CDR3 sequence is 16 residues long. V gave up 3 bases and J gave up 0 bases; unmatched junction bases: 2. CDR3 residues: CASSFRQGANTGELFF. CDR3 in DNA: TGTGCCAGCAGCTTTCGACAGGGGGCGAACACCGGGGAGCTGTTTTTT.

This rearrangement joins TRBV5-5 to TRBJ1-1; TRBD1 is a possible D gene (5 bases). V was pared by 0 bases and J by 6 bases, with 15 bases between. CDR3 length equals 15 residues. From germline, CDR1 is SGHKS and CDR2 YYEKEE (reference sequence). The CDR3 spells CASSLVVQGKPEAFF. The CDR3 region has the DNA TGTGCCAGCAGCTTGGTGGTCCAGGGAAAGCCTGAAGCTTTCTTT.

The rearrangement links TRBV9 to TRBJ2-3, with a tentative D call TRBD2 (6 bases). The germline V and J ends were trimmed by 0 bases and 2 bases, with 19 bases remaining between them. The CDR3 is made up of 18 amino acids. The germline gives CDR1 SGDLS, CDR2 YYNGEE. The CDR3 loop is CASSVGVSPSDFTDTQYF. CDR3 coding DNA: TGTGCCAGCAGCGTAGGGGTATCGCCTAGCGATTTCACAGATACGCAGTATTTT.

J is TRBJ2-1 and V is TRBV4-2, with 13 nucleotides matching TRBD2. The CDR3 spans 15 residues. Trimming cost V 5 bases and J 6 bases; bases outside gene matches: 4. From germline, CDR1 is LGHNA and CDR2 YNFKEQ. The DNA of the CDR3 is TGTGCCAGCAGCTACGGGACTAGCGGGACCAATGAGCAGTTCTTC. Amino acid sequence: CASSYGTSGTNEQFF.

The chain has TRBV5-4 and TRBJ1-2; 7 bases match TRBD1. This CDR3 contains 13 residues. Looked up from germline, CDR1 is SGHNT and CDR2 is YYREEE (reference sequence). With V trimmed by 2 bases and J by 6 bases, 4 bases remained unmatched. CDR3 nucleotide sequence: TGTGCCAGCAGCTTTTACAGGGGAAATGGCTACACCTTC. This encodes CASSFYRGNGYTF. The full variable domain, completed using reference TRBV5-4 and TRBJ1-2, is ETGVTQSPTHLIKTRGQQVTLRCSSQSGHNTVSWYQQALGQGPQFIFQYYREEENGRGNFPPRFSGLQFPNYSSELNVNALELDDSALYLCASSFYRGNGYTFGSGTRLTVV.

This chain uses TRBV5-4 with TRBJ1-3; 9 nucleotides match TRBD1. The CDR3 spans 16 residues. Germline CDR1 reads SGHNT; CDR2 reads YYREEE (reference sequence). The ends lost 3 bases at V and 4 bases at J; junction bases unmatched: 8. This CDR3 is CASSWGTGRGGNTIYF. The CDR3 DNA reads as TGTGCCAGCAGCTGGGGGACAGGGAGAGGCGGAAACACCATATATTTT.

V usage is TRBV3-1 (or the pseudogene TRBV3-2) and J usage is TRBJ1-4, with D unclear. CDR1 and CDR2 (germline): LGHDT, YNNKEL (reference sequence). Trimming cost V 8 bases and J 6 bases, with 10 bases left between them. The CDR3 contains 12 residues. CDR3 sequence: CASSRGYEKLFF. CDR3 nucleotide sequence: TGTGCCAGCTCCCGGGGATATGAAAAACTGTTTTTT.

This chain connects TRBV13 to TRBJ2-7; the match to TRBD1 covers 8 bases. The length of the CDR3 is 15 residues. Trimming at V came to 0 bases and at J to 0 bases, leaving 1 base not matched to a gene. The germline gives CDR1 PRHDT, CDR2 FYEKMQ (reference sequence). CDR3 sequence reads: CASSLGDRDSYEQYF. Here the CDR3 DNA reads TGTGCCAGCAGCTTAGGGGACAGGGACTCCTACGAGCAGTACTTC.

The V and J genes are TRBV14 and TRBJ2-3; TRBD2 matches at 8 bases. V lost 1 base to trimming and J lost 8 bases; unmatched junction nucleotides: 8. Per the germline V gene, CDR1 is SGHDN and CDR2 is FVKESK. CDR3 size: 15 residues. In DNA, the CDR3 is TGTGCCAGCAGCCAAGCGAGGACTAGCCTTCGTACGCAGTATTTT. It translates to CASSQARTSLRTQYF.

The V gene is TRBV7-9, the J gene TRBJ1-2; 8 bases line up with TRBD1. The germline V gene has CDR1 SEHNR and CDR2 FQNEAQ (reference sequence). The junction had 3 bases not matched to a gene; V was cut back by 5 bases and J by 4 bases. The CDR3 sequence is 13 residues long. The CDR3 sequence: CASSPRGPYGYTF. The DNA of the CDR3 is TGTGCCAGCAGCCCCAGGGGGCCCTATGGCTACACCTTC.

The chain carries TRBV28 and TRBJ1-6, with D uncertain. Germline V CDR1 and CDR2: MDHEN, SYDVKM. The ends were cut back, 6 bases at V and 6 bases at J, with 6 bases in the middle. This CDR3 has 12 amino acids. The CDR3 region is CASRNLNSPLHF. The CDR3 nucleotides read TGTGCCAGCAGAAATCTTAATTCACCCCTCCACTTT. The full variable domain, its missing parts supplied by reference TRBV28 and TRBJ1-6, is DVKVTQSSRYLVKRTGEKVFLECVQDMDHENMFWYRQDPGLGLRLIYFSYDVKMKEKGDIPEGYSVSREKKERFSLILESASTNQTSMYLCASRNLNSPLHFGNGTRLTVT.

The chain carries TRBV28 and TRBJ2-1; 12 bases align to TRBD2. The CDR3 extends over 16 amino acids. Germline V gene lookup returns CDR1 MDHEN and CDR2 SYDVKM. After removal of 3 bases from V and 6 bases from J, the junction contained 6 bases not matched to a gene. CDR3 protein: CASSFASGRAGNEQFF. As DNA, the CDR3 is TGTGCCAGCAGTTTTGCTAGCGGGAGGGCCGGCAATGAGCAGTTCTTC.

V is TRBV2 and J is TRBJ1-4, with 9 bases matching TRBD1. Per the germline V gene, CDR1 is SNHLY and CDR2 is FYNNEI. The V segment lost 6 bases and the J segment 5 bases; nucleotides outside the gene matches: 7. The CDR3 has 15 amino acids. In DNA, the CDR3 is TGTGCCAGCAGCCTAACAGGGGGCGTAAATGAAAAACTGTTTTTT. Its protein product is CASSLTGGVNEKLFF.

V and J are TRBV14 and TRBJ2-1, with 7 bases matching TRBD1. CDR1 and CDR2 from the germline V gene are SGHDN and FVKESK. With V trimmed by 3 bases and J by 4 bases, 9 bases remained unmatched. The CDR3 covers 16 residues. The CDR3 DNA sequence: TGTGCCAGCAGCCATCCCCTGGGACAGTTGTACAATGAGCAGTTCTTC. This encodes CASSHPLGQLYNEQFF.

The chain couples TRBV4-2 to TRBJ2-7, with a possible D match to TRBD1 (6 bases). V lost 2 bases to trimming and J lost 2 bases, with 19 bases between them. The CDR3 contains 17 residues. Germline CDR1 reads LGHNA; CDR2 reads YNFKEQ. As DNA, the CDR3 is TGTGCCAGCAGCCAAAAGACAGGAATCCGGAACGCCTACGAGCAGTACTTC. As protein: CASSQKTGIRNAYEQYF.

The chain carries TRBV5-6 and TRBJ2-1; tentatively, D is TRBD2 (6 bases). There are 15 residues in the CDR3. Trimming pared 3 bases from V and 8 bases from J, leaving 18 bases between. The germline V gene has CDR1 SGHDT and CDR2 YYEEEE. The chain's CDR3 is CASSSGTQDVDEQFF. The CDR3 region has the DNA TGTGCCAGCAGCTCCGGGACTCAGGATGTCGATGAGCAGTTCTTC.

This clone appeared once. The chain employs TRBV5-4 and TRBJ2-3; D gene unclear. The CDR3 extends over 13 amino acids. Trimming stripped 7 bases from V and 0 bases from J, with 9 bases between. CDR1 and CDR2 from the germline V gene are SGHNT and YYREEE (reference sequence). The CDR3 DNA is TGTGCCAGCTCGGAACAGAGCACAGATACGCAGTATTTT. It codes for CASSEQSTDTQYF.

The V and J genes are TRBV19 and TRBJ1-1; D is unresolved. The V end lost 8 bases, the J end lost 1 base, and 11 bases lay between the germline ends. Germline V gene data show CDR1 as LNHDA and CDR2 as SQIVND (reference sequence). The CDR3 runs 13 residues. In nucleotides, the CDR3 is TGTGCCAGTCGCTCACACCGGAACACTGAAGCTTTCTTT. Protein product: CASRSHRNTEAFF.

CDR3 in DNA: TGTGCCAGCAGCTTTCTAGGTAATTATTACAATGAGCAGTTCTTC. It is translated as CASSFLGNYYNEQFF. The gene calls are TRBV5-5 and TRBJ2-1, with D unresolved. CDR3 length: 15 amino acids. Per germline, CDR1 SGHKS and CDR2 YYEKEE (reference sequence). The V and J ends lost 2 bases and 4 bases respectively, with 13 bases between them.

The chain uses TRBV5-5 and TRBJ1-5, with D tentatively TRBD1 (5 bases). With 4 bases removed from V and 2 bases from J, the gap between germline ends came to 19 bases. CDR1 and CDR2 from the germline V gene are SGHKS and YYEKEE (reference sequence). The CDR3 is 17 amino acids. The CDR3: CASSPDVGVPGNQPQHF. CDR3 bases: TGTGCCAGCAGCCCCGACGTAGGGGTCCCTGGCAATCAGCCCCAGCATTTT.

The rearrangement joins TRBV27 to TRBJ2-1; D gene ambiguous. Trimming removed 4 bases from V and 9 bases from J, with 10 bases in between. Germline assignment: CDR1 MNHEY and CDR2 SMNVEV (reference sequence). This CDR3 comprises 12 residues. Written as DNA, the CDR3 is TGTGCCAGCAGTTCGGCGGCAAGTGAGCAGTTCTTC. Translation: CASSSAASEQFF.

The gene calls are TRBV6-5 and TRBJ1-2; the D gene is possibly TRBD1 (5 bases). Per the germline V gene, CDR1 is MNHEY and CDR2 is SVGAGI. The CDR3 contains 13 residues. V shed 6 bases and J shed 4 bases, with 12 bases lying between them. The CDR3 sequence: CASSGHPFYGYTF. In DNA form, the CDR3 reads TGTGCCAGCAGCGGACATCCTTTCTATGGCTACACCTTC.

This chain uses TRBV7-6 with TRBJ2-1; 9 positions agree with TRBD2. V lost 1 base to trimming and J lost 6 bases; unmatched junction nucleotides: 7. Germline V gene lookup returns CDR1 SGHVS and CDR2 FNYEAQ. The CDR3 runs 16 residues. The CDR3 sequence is CASSLEMGLAGNEQFF. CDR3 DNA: TGTGCCAGCAGCTTAGAGATGGGACTAGCTGGCAATGAGCAGTTCTTC.